The clone carrying this T cell receptor (beta chain) was detected only a few times. Its antigen is unidentified. This entry is derived from a study of blood T cells in healthy people across ages. Study-wide results and limits: Because sorting was not performed, PBMCs prevented conclusive naive versus antigen-experienced comparison. Relative to aged donors, long-lived donors carried more naive CD4+ cells and displayed higher diversity.

The use of a sample-barcoded 5' primer and a J-beta primer mix characterized a second PCR of roughly 6 to 11 cycles. Sequencing of every sample gave 3 million or more CDR3-containing paired-end reads. TCRdb passed the 5' RACE reads through MiXCR, listing each CDR3 protein once. The table lists roughly 930,000 distinct CDR3 sequences, about 48% of them singletons. The CDR3 is made up of 15 amino acids. Trimming took off 1 base at V and 4 bases at J, with 13 bases between the two ends. Germline V gives CDR1 SGHRS, CDR2 YFSETQ. The chain combines TRBV5-1 with TRBJ2-3; D perhaps matches TRBD1 (5 bases). The sequencing sample was made of blood. The sequence came from a man aged 30 to 39 in good health. The DNA of the CDR3 is TGCGCCAGCAGCTTGAACCAGGGCCCCTCAGATACGCAGTATTTT. Its protein is CASSLNQGPSDTQYF.